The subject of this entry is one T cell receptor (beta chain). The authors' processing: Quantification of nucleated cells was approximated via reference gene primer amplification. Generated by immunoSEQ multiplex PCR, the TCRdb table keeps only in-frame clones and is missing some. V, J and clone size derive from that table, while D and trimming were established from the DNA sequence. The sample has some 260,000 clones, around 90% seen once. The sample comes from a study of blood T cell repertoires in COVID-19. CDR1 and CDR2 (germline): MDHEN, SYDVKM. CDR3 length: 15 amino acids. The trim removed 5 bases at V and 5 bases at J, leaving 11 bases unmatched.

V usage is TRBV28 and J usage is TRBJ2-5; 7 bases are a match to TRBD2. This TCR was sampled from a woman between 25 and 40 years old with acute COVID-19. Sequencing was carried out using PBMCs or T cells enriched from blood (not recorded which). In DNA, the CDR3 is TGTGCCAGCAGTCAGGCCACCCAGGGAGGGGAGACCCAGTACTTC. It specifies CASSQATQGGETQYF.